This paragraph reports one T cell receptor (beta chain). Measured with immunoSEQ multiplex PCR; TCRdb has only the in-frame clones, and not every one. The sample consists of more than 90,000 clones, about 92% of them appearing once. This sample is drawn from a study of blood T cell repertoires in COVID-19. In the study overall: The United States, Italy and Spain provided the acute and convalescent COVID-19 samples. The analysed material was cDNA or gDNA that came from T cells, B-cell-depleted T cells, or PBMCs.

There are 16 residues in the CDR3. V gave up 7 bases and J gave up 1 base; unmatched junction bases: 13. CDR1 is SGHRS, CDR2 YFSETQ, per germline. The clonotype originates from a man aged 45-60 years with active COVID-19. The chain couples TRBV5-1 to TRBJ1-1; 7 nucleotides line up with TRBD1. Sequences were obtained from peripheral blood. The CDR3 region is CASAGGSGAENTEAFF. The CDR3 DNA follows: TGCGCCAGCGCAGGGGGGTCAGGGGCGGAGAACACTGAAGCTTTCTTT.